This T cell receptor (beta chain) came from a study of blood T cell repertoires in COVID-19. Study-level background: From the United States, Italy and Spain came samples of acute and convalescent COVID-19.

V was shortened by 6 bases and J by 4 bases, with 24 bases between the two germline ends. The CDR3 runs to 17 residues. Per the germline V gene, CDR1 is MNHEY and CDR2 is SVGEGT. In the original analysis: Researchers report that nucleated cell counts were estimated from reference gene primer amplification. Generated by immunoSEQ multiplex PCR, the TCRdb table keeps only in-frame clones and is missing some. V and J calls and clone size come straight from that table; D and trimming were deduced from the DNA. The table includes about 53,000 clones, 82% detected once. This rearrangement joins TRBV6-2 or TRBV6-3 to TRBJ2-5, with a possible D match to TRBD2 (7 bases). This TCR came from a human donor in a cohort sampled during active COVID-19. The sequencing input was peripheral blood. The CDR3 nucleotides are TGTGCCAGCAGCCCCGAGGGGGGGAGAAGGGTGGGAGAGACCCAGTACTTC. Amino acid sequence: CASSPEGGRRVGETQYF.